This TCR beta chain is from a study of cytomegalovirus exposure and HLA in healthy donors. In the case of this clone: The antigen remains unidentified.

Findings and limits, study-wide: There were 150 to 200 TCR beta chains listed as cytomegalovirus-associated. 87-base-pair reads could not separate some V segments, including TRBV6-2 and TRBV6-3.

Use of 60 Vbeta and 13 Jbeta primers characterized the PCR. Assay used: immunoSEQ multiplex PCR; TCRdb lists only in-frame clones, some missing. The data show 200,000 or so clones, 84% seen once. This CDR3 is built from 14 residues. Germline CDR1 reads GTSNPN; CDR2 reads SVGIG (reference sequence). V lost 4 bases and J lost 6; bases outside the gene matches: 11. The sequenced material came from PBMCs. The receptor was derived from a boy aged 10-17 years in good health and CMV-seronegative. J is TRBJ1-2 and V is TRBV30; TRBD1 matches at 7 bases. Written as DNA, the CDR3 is TGTGCCTGGATCTTAGGGGGCGCGAGTAATGGCTACACCTTC. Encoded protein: CAWILGGASNGYTF.